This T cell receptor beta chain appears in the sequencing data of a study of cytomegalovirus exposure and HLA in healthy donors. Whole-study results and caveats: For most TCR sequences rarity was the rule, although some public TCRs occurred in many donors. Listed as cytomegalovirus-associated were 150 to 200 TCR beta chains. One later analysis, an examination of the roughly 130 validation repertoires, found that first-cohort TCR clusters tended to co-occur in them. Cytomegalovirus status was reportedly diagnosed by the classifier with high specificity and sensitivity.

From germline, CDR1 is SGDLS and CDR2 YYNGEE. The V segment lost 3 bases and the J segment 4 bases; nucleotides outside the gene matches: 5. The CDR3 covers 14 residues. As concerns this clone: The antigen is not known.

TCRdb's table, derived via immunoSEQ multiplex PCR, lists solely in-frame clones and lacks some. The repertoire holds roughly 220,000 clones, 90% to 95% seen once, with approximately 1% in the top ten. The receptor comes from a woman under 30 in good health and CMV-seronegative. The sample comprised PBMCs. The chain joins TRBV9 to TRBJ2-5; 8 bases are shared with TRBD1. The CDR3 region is CASSATGEAETQYF. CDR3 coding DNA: TGTGCCAGCAGCGCGACAGGGGAGGCAGAGACCCAGTACTTC. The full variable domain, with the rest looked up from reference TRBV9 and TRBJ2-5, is DSGVTQTPKHLITATGQRVTLRCSPRSGDLSVYWYQQSLDQGLQFLIQYYNGEERAKGNILERFSAQQFPDLHSELNLSSLELGDSALYFCASSATGEAETQYFGPGTRLLVL.